This is a list of T cell receptor beta chains from one sample in a study of blood T cell repertoires in COVID-19. TCRdb keeps only in-frame clones here, not all; method: immunoSEQ multiplex PCR. This sample yields more than 150,000 clones, of which around 80% are seen a single time; about 6.4% belongs to the top ten. Sequencing was done on a sample of peripheral blood. These receptor sequences come from a human donor in a cohort sampled during active COVID-19. Both conserved end residues are part of each CDR3. The D gene is left open where the match is weak.

j_gene	d_gene	v_gene	CDR3aa
TRBJ2-3	TRBD2	TRBV6-1	CASSGADGGATDTQYF
TRBJ2-7	TRBD1	TRBV6-5	CASLKLGQGYEQYF
TRBJ2-7	TRBD2	TRBV10-3	CAISSTSGGTSGGSSYEQYF
TRBJ1-4	.	TRBV5-1	CASSLAGNEKLFF
TRBJ1-6	.	TRBV7-3	CASSPGPNSPLHF
TRBJ1-2	.	TRBV6-2/TRBV6-3	CASSTPGALAYGYTF
TRBJ1-3	.	TRBV15	CATSRETETGNTIYF
TRBJ2-5	.	TRBV14	CASSLGPPQETQYF
TRBJ2-1	TRBD2	TRBV14	CASSHVSGTSDSYNEQFF
TRBJ2-1	.	TRBV3-1/TRBV3-2	CASSRTPDPYNEQFF
TRBJ1-1	.	TRBV10-3	CAISEEATGLAFF
TRBJ1-1	.	TRBV7-8	CASSLGGHGNTEAFF
TRBJ1-2	.	TRBV4-1	CASSQGRLSNFAYGYTF
TRBJ1-5	.	TRBV9	CASSSGSGQPQHF
TRBJ1-2	.	TRBV27	CASSLGQAYGYTF
TRBJ1-1	.	TRBV5-1	CASSVGTLNTEAFF
TRBJ1-1	.	TRBV6-4	CASSEGGLAFF
TRBJ1-1	.	TRBV7-2	CASRTFNLGHEAFF
TRBJ2-2	.	TRBV7-9	CASSTQITSGELFF
TRBJ2-1	TRBD1	TRBV7-3	CASSRTPGQGRYEQFF
TRBJ1-1	.	TRBV3-1/TRBV3-2	CASSQDRTAQAFF
TRBJ1-1	.	TRBV5-6	CASSPQTRDTEAFF
TRBJ1-5	.	TRBV15	CATSSGIQGTQPQHF
TRBJ1-1	.	TRBV25-1	CASTQGGRTEAFF
TRBJ2-7	TRBD1	TRBV11-2	CASSLGQGAYEQYF
TRBJ2-1	TRBD2	TRBV5-4	CASSRGTSGGLYNEQFF
TRBJ1-2	.	TRBV9	CASSTAGVWNYGYTF
TRBJ1-1	TRBD1	TRBV2	CASSGGQGRSTEAFF
TRBJ1-2	TRBD1	TRBV9	CASSVEGTGRASGYTF
TRBJ2-5	.	TRBV20-1	CSATTGGRPYF
TRBJ1-1	.	TRBV11-2	CASSVSGRAAFF
TRBJ2-4	TRBD1	TRBV25-1	CASSEALPGTGDIQYF
TRBJ2-1	.	TRBV30	CAWSEGNGQFF
TRBJ1-6	.	TRBV19	CASSSEGSYNSPLHF
TRBJ1-1	TRBD1	TRBV7-8	CASSAGQANTEAFF
TRBJ1-3	.	TRBV6-1	CASSEAPFGNTIYF
TRBJ1-1	TRBD1	TRBV11-2	CASTPGQGLTEAFF
TRBJ2-7	TRBD2	TRBV7-9	CASSLAGGTFPYEQYF
TRBJ2-7	.	TRBV27	CASSLWGGAYEQYF
TRBJ1-4	TRBD1	TRBV3-1/TRBV3-2	CASSQTVFGTGGAGNEKLFF
TRBJ1-4	TRBD1	TRBV24-1	CATSDERTGSGEKLFF